The 32 T cell receptor beta chains reported below all come from one sample, sequenced in a study of shared T cell receptors in the human thymus. Repertoires were generated with immunoSEQ multiplex PCR, while TCRdb's copy carries only in-frame clones and drops some. In the table there are more than 300,000 clones, approximately 95% of which are singletons. The specimen sequenced was thymocytes. The receptor set was obtained from a human donor.

V gene TRBV4-3 combines with J gene TRBJ1-4; tentative D call: TRBD1 (6 bases). V lost 1 base and J lost 5, with 14 bases in between. Germline-derived CDR1 and CDR2 are LGHNA and YSLEER. The CDR3 is 16 amino acids. CDR3 DNA: TGCGCCAGCAGCCAAGCGAAAGGGGGGACCAATGAAAAACTGTTTTTT. Protein: CASSQAKGGTNEKLFF.

The chain uses TRBV30 and TRBJ1-1; D is perhaps TRBD1 (6 bases). Looked up from germline, CDR1 is GTSNPN and CDR2 is SVGIG (reference sequence). This CDR3 has 17 residues. V lost 0 bases, J lost 1 base, and 18 bases lay in between. The CDR3 bases are TGTGCCTGGAGTGTACTGAGCAGGGGAGGGAGGAACACTGAAGCTTTCTTT. Protein product: CAWSVLSRGGRNTEAFF.

The rearrangement uses TRBV19 and TRBJ1-1, with 7 positions matching TRBD1. V shed 5 bases, J shed 1 base, and the junction held 10 bases outside the gene matches. Germline V gene sequence: CDR1 LNHDA, CDR2 SQIVND (reference sequence). This CDR3 has 16 residues. The CDR3 bases are TGTGCCAGTAGTCTCCTGACAGGGTCTTGGAACACTGAAGCTTTCTTT. Translating gives CASSLLTGSWNTEAFF.

The rearrangement links TRBV10-1 to TRBJ2-3; TRBD2 agrees at 7 bases. Trimming took 0 bases from V and 2 from J; bases not matched to a gene: 8. CDR1 and CDR2 (germline): WNHNN, SYGVQD (reference sequence). CDR3 size: 17 residues. The DNA for the CDR3 is TGCGCCAGCAGTGAGTCGGCTTCTAGCGGAGACACAGATACGCAGTATTTT. This gives the protein CASSESASSGDTDTQYF.

This rearrangement joins TRBV7-2 to TRBJ2-1, with TRBD2 identical over 8 bases. CDR1 SGHTA and CDR2 FQGNSA come from the germline V gene. The CDR3 extends over 15 amino acids. V trimming: 10 bases; J trimming: 5 bases; junction bases outside the gene matches: 13. For the CDR3, the DNA is TGTGCCACCAAGATACGGGCGGGAGGCGACAATGAGCAGTTCTTC. Translated: CATKIRAGGDNEQFF.

The J gene is TRBJ1-4, the V gene TRBV7-9; 7 bases align to TRBD1. With 0 bases clipped from V and 3 bases from J, the junction kept 7 bases outside the gene matches. Germline CDR1 and CDR2: SEHNR and FQNEAQ (reference sequence). CDR3 length: 17 amino acids. The CDR3 nucleotides are TGTGCCAGCAGCTTAGCCGGTGGACAGGACCCTAATGAAAAACTGTTTTTT. Its translation: CASSLAGGQDPNEKLFF.

The chain has TRBV21-1 and TRBJ2-7; the D segment call TRBD1 is taken from the table without a DNA check. TRBV21-1 is given as a pseudogene. This CDR3 has 13 residues. The DNA for the CDR3 is TGTGCCAACTTATCGGGACAGGGCTACGAGCAGTACTTC. The encoded protein is CANLSGQGYEQYF.

J is TRBJ1-2 and V is TRBV5-1; D might be TRBD1 (5 bases). The V gene's germline CDR1 is SGHRS and CDR2 YFSETQ. The CDR3 runs to 15 residues. V was clipped by 0 bases and J by 1 base, with 10 bases between them. The CDR3 sequence: CASSLANDSNYGYTF. The DNA of the CDR3 is TGCGCCAGCAGCTTGGCCAACGACAGTAACTATGGCTACACCTTC.

V and J are TRBV15 and TRBJ2-1, with D unclear. Germline values: CDR1 LNHNV, CDR2 YYDKDF (reference sequence). The CDR3 contains 12 residues. V dropped 4 bases and J dropped 8 bases, with 9 bases sitting between them. CDR3 amino acids: CATSTPTDEQFF. DNA for the CDR3: TGTGCCACCAGCACCCCGACGGATGAGCAGTTCTTC.

For the CDR3, the DNA is TGTGCCAGCTACAGGGCAAGGTATGGGTCCATGAACACTGAAGCTTTCTTT. Translation: CASYRARYGSMNTEAFF. This sequence joins TRBV5-4 and TRBJ1-1, with D possibly being TRBD1 (6 bases). Trimming removed 7 bases from V and 0 bases from J, with 22 bases in between. Germline assignment: CDR1 SGHNT and CDR2 YYREEE (reference sequence). The CDR3 is 17 amino acids.

The chain has TRBV14 and TRBJ1-1; perhaps TRBD1 as D (5 bases). This CDR3 is 15 amino acids long. The germline gives CDR1 SGHDN, CDR2 FVKESK. The V end lost 1 base, the J end lost 5 bases, and 14 bases lay between the germline ends. The CDR3 DNA is TGTGCCAGCAGCCAAGTATCGGGGGACGCAACTGAAGCTTTCTTT. Translating gives CASSQVSGDATEAFF.

This chain uses TRBV27 with TRBJ2-5; D gene ambiguous. The V end lost 7 bases, the J end lost 5 bases, and 11 bases lay between the germline ends. The CDR3 sequence is 12 residues long. Germline CDR1 is MNHEY and CDR2 is SMNVEV (reference sequence). The CDR3 protein is CASTEEPETQYF. CDR3 nucleotides: TGTGCCAGCACCGAGGAACCGGAGACCCAGTACTTC.

J is TRBJ1-1 and V is TRBV5-4, with D maybe TRBD1 (5 bases). The CDR3 totals 13 residues. Germline-derived CDR1 and CDR2 are SGHNT and YYREEE (reference sequence). The V gene lost 8 bases and the J gene lost 0 bases, with 11 bases spanning the gap. The CDR3 coding sequence is TGTGCCAGTGGACACCCCATGAACACTGAAGCTTTCTTT. Translated: CASGHPMNTEAFF.

This sequence joins TRBV7-9 and TRBJ1-3; 7 bases map to TRBD1. With V trimmed by 3 bases and J by 0 bases, 5 bases remained unmatched. This CDR3 is built from 16 residues. Germline V gives CDR1 SEHNR, CDR2 FQNEAQ (reference sequence). For the CDR3, the DNA is TGTGCCAGCAGCTTGGGACAGAGTATCTCTGGAAACACCATATATTTT. This sequence encodes CASSLGQSISGNTIYF.

The chain is built from TRBV7-3 and TRBJ2-1; 9 bases line up with TRBD1. The CDR3 runs 14 residues. Germline CDR1 reads SGHTA; CDR2 reads FQGTGA. V lost 8 bases to trimming and J lost 5 bases; unmatched junction nucleotides: 7. The CDR3 DNA reads TGTGCCAGCGCTCGGGACAGGGTCAACAATGAGCAGTTCTTC. Protein sequence: CASARDRVNNEQFF.

The rearrangement links TRBV27 to TRBJ2-7; TRBD1 aligns across 8 bases. The V segment lost 6 bases and the J segment 0 bases; nucleotides outside the gene matches: 7. The CDR3 sequence is 15 residues long. Germline V gene sequence: CDR1 MNHEY, CDR2 SMNVEV (reference sequence). The CDR3 region is CASRPKQGVSYEQYF. CDR3 DNA sequence: TGTGCCAGCAGACCAAAACAGGGGGTCTCCTACGAGCAGTACTTC.

This clone was recorded a few times. The chain combines TRBV5-1 with TRBJ1-5; D unclear. Trimming took off 0 bases at V and 9 bases at J, with 10 bases between the two ends. The CDR3 is 13 residues long. The germline gives CDR1 SGHRS, CDR2 YFSETQ. The CDR3 loop reads CASSLAEGGPQHF. CDR3 in DNA: TGCGCCAGCAGCTTGGCCGAAGGCGGGCCCCAGCATTTT. The full variable domain, its missing parts supplied by reference TRBV5-1 and TRBJ1-5, is KAGVTQTPRYLIKTRGQQVTLSCSPISGHRSVSWYQQTPGQGLQFLFEYFSETQRNKGNFPGRFSGRQFSNSRSEMNVSTLELGDSALYLCASSLAEGGPQHFGDGTRLSIL.

The chain recombines TRBV5-5 with TRBJ1-1; tentative D call: TRBD1 (6 bases). The CDR3 consists of 16 residues. Germline V CDR1 and CDR2: SGHKS, YYEKEE (reference sequence). V was clipped by 0 bases and J by 0 bases, with 12 bases between them. Written as DNA, the CDR3 is TGTGCCAGCAGCTTGGGCCGGGGGCAACTGAACACTGAAGCTTTCTTT. Translating gives CASSLGRGQLNTEAFF.

The V and J genes are TRBV7-2 and TRBJ2-3, with TRBD2 matching over 8 bases. This CDR3 is built from 15 residues. With 6 bases clipped from V and 4 bases from J, the junction kept 9 bases outside the gene matches. CDR1 SGHTA and CDR2 FQGNSA come from the germline V gene. The CDR3 DNA follows: TGTGCCAGCAGACCTAGCGGGCTCGCGGCAGATACGCAGTATTTT. Its translation: CASRPSGLAADTQYF. The complete variable domain, with remaining parts taken from reference TRBV7-2 and TRBJ2-3, reads GAGVSQSPSNKVTEKGKDVELRCDPISGHTALYWYRQSLGQGLEFLIYFQGNSAPDKSGLPSDRFSAERTGGSVSTLTIQRTQQEDSAVYLCASRPSGLAADTQYFGPGTRLTVL.

J is TRBJ2-5 and V is TRBV2; TRBD2 agrees at 8 bases. V lost 9 bases and J lost 5; bases outside the gene matches: 8. The CDR3 contains 13 residues. The germline gives CDR1 SNHLY, CDR2 FYNNEI. CDR3 sequence: CASVPTSGETQYF. The DNA of the CDR3 is TGTGCCAGTGTCCCTACTAGCGGCGAGACCCAGTACTTC.

The chain employs TRBV5-6 and TRBJ2-1; TRBD2 matches 7 bases. Germline CDR1 SGHDT, CDR2 YYEEEE. J was trimmed by 6 bases and V by 0 bases; bases with no gene match: 12. This CDR3 contains 17 residues. The CDR3 region is CASSLVVRRLAANEQFF. The CDR3, as DNA: TGTGCCAGCAGCTTGGTCGTTAGGCGACTAGCCGCCAATGAGCAGTTCTTC.

V usage is TRBV27 and J usage is TRBJ2-7; the D call may be TRBD1 or TRBD2 (6 bases each). The germline V gene encodes CDR1 MNHEY and CDR2 SMNVEV (reference sequence). The CDR3 extends over 15 amino acids. V was clipped by 8 bases and J by 3 bases, with 20 bases between them. The chain's CDR3 is CASETRQGGSYEQYF. The CDR3 DNA is TGTGCCAGCGAGACCCGACAAGGGGGGAGCTACGAGCAGTACTTC.

A remark on this clone: Other nucleotide sequences from this sample produce the same CDR3. This CDR3 reads CASSIGRGYEQYF. The CDR3 bases are TGTGCCAGTAGTATAGGCAGGGGTTACGAGCAGTACTTC. The gene calls are TRBV19 and TRBJ2-7; D perhaps matches TRBD1 (6 bases). Looked up from germline, CDR1 is LNHDA and CDR2 is SQIVND (reference sequence). The CDR3 is 13 amino acids. V was clipped by 1 base and J by 4 bases, with 8 bases between them.

The V and J genes are TRBV11-2 and TRBJ2-1, with unresolved D. Per the germline V gene, CDR1 is SGHAT and CDR2 is FQNNGV. V lost 1 base to trimming and J lost 9 bases, with 19 bases between them. This CDR3 has 16 amino acids. As DNA, the CDR3 is TGTGCCAGCAGCTTAGCGGTCCCCGGTGGAACTATTGAGCAGTTCTTC. Translation gives CASSLAVPGGTIEQFF.

CDR3: CASSPRGNTDTQYF. As DNA, the CDR3 is TGTGCCAGCAGTCCCCGGGGAAACACAGATACGCAGTATTTT. V gene TRBV27 combines with J gene TRBJ2-3; possible D gene TRBD2, 5 bases. Trimming took 5 bases from V and 2 from J, leaving 11 bases between them. The CDR3 has 14 amino acids. Germline V CDR1 and CDR2: MNHEY, SMNVEV (reference sequence).

V usage is TRBV5-8 and J usage is TRBJ2-5; 7 nucleotides align to TRBD1. V dropped 5 bases and J dropped 3; count of bases not matched to a gene: 10. The germline V gene encodes CDR1 SGHTS and CDR2 YDEGEE. The CDR3 is made up of 15 amino acids. The CDR3 coding sequence is TGTGCCAGCAGGCGTAGGGGACAGCGAGAAGAGACCCAGTACTTC. Its protein is CASRRRGQREETQYF.

This clone has a handful of counts. The chain combines TRBV11-2 with TRBJ1-1; 7 bases map to TRBD1. The CDR3 runs 17 residues. V shed 4 bases, J shed 4 bases, and the junction held 15 bases outside the gene matches. CDR1 is SGHAT and CDR2 is FQNNGV in the germline V gene. CDR3 DNA: TGTGCCAGCAGCTCGGGCAGGGGGGCCACAGGGAGCACTGAAGCTTTCTTT. Amino acids: CASSSGRGATGSTEAFF.

The V call is TRBV29-1, the J call TRBJ2-1; tentatively, D is TRBD1 (6 bases). Germline assignment: CDR1 SQVTM and CDR2 ANQGSEA. This CDR3 is 11 amino acids long. The V and J ends lost 7 bases and 6 bases respectively, with 10 bases between them. In DNA form, the CDR3 reads TGCAGCGCAGGCAGGGGCAATGAGCAGTTCTTC. The encoded protein is CSAGRGNEQFF.

This clone was seen a single time. This chain uses TRBV30 with TRBJ2-1; 7 bases match TRBD1. Germline CDR1 GTSNPN, CDR2 SVGIG (reference sequence). After removal of 3 bases from V and 7 bases from J, the junction contained 0 bases not matched to a gene. This CDR3 is 11 amino acids long. Here the CDR3 reads CAWRTGNEQFF. In DNA form, the CDR3 reads TGTGCCTGGAGGACAGGGAATGAGCAGTTCTTC.

J is TRBJ1-1 and V is TRBV28, with D maybe TRBD1 (5 bases). V lost 1 base, J lost 0 bases, and 18 bases lay in between. Germline V lookup: CDR1 MDHEN, CDR2 SYDVKM. CDR3 length: 18 residues. The CDR3 is CASSLLGGVEPMNTEAFF. DNA for the CDR3: TGTGCCAGCAGTTTATTAGGAGGGGTCGAACCTATGAACACTGAAGCTTTCTTT.

The genes are TRBV28 and TRBJ2-1; no clear D gene. V lost 3 bases to trimming and J lost 4 bases, with 16 bases between them. The germline CDR1 and CDR2 sequences are MDHEN and SYDVKM. The CDR3 is made up of 16 amino acids. The CDR3 DNA reads TGTGCCAGCAGTTTCTTTTCGAGACTCATATACAATGAGCAGTTCTTC. It yields the protein CASSFFSRLIYNEQFF.

This clone was seen only once. The rearrangement links TRBV29-1 to TRBJ2-5; possible D gene TRBD2, 6 bases. The length of the CDR3 is 15 residues. Germline V gene sequence: CDR1 SQVTM, CDR2 ANQGSEA. Trimming left V 7 bases short and J 1 base short, with 19 bases between. In DNA, the CDR3 is TGCAGCGCCCGGAGGGGTAGCGGAGGCCAAGAGACCCAGTACTTC. It codes for CSARRGSGGQETQYF.